The text below deals with one T cell receptor (beta chain). The antigen it recognizes is unknown. Base qualities are not provided; no much larger clone lies one nucleotide away. Receptors were amplified or captured by the immunoSEQ multiplex PCR assay. TCRdb stores this immuneACCESS table with in-frame sequences only. Part of the clones is absent; in the studies checked, under half of the shortfall reflects unresolved V genes, and no reason is known for the rest. For this sample the table gives 95,000 to 150,000 clones, of which over 80% were detected only once. The ten largest clonotypes hold 5.5% to 8% of the sample. Unmatched junction bases come to 6, with V trimmed by 9 bases and J by 1 base. There are 13 amino acids in the CDR3, from cysteine to phenylalanine inclusive. Left in the record is the CDR3 DNA by itself, 39 bases read in frame from the first base. From a lookup of the germline V gene (reference sequence), CDR1 and CDR2 are LNHDA and SQIVND.

The data were taken from a study of radiotherapy plus CTLA-4 blockade in lung cancer (dated by TCRdb to 2016 to 2019). Background on the whole study: Among the enrolled patients, about 19% had an objective response, and 31% reached disease control.

Study-level results and caveats: After treatment with radiotherapy and ipilimumab, TCR clones that came from tumors expanded in the peripheral blood. Early dynamic changes in blood T cell clones, together with increased serum interferon-beta after radiation, were reported as the strongest predictors of response.

Focal radiation therapy combined with CTLA-4 blockade (ipilimumab) was tested in patients with chemo-refractory metastatic non-small-cell lung cancer. Recombination joined TRBV19 with TRBJ2-7; TRBD2 fits 7 bases in the junction. This sequence originates from a human donor with non-small cell lung cancer that progressed on radiotherapy plus ipilimumab. The material was peripheral blood, obtained from a patient treated with radiotherapy plus ipilimumab. The sequenced DNA: TGTGCCAGCCGGTCTAGCGGATCCTACGAGCAGTACTTC. Translated, this gives CASRSSGSYEQYF.